The 25 T cell receptor beta chains given below trace back to one sample, sequenced in a study of T cells expressing NK-cell markers. TCRdb re-called the 5' RACE reads and shows each CDR3 protein once, DNA omitted. The repertoire table contains roughly 280,000 distinct CDR3 sequences. The sequenced material came from blood T cells: a sorted CD56 or NKG2C T cell subset, CD4+ or CD8+ T cells, or bulk PBMC T cells (not recorded which). The receptors were sampled from a man younger than 30 in good health.

CDR3: CATSELDYPSSYNEQFF. V and J are TRBV24-1 and TRBJ2-1; with no DNA, the TCRdb D assignment of TRBD2 cannot be verified. The CDR3 contains 17 residues. Germline CDR1 is KGHDR and CDR2 is SFDVKD.

The gene calls are TRBV5-1 and TRBJ2-1; checking the TCRdb D call of TRBD2 is not possible without DNA. Germline V gene data show CDR1 as SGHRS and CDR2 as YFSETQ. The CDR3 sequence is 16 residues long. CDR3 region: CASSPPTSGRYNEQFF. The entire variable domain, with the rest obtained from reference TRBV5-1 and TRBJ2-1, is as follows: KAGVTQTPRYLIKTRGQQVTLSCSPISGHRSVSWYQQTPGQGLQFLFEYFSETQRNKGNFPGRFSGRQFSNSRSEMNVSTLELGDSALYLCASSPPTSGRYNEQFFGPGTRLTVL.

This chain links TRBV28 with TRBJ1-1; with no DNA, the TCRdb D assignment of TRBD1 cannot be verified. Germline V lookup: CDR1 MDHEN, CDR2 SYDVKM. The length of the CDR3 is 15 residues. CDR3 protein: CASSLRQGRGTEAFF.

The rearrangement links TRBV18 to TRBJ2-3; TCRdb picks TRBD1, but there is no DNA to check that call. CDR1 and CDR2 from the germline V gene are KGHSH and LQKENI. The CDR3 has 16 residues. The CDR3 loop is CASSPFGGQHTDTQYF.

J is TRBJ2-5 and V is TRBV29-1; without DNA, the TCRdb call of TRBD1 cannot be checked. The CDR3 sequence is 16 residues long. Germline V gives CDR1 SQVTM, CDR2 ANQGSEA. The CDR3 loop is CSVRTWDRGRRETQYF. The full variable domain, in which reference TRBV29-1 and TRBJ2-5 provide the parts outside the CDR3, is SAVISQKPSRDICQRGTSLTIQCQVDSQVTMMFWYRQQPGQSLTLIATANQGSEATYESGFVIDKFPISRPNLTFSTLTVSNMSPEDSSIYLCSVRTWDRGRRETQYFGPGTRLLVL.

This chain connects TRBV20-1 to TRBJ2-2. The V gene's germline CDR1 is DFQATT and CDR2 SNEGSKA (reference sequence). This CDR3 spans 17 amino acids. The CDR3 loop is CSARDLSSGMNTGELFF.

The chain links TRBV3-1 to TRBJ1-3; the D gene TCRdb calls, TRBD1, cannot be checked with no DNA. This CDR3 has 16 amino acids. CDR1 is LGHDT, CDR2 YNNKEL, per germline (reference sequence). The CDR3 here is CASSDSLRGKGNTIYF.

V is TRBV12-3 or TRBV12-4 and J is TRBJ2-4; the TRBD2 assignment by TCRdb is unverifiable without DNA. The CDR3 has 15 residues. The chain's CDR3 is CASSHEREGLHIQYF.

The V and J genes are TRBV29-1 and TRBJ1-1. The CDR3 has 13 residues. Germline values: CDR1 SQVTM, CDR2 ANQGSEA. CDR3 protein: CSVGPRLNTEAFF.

The gene calls are TRBV7-6 and TRBJ1-1. The CDR3 totals 15 residues. Germline assignment: CDR1 SGHVS and CDR2 FNYEAQ. This chain's CDR3 is CASSLIGQKGSEAFF.

The CDR3 loop is CASSPSGRDTDTQYF. The chain carries TRBV5-4 and TRBJ2-3; TCRdb's assignment of TRBD2 cannot be checked, as there is no DNA. Germline V lookup: CDR1 SGHNT, CDR2 YYREEE (reference sequence). This CDR3 contains 15 residues.

CDR3 residues: CATSEYSPGELFF. The rearrangement links TRBV24-1 to TRBJ2-2. The CDR3 is made up of 13 amino acids. CDR1 and CDR2 (germline): KGHDR, SFDVKD.

This sequence joins TRBV12-3 or TRBV12-4 and TRBJ1-4. The CDR3 loop spans 15 amino acids. The CDR3: CASSLASSGNEKLFF.

CDR3 amino acids: CASSQDGTGGNTGELFF. The chain employs TRBV3-1 and TRBJ2-2; TCRdb indicates TRBD1, and absent DNA this call remains unverified. CDR3 length: 17 amino acids. Germline V gene lookup returns CDR1 LGHDT and CDR2 YNNKEL (reference sequence).

The chain couples TRBV6-5 to TRBJ2-2; the TCRdb D gene call, TRBD1, has no DNA to confirm it. The CDR3 totals 14 residues. The germline V gene encodes CDR1 MNHEY and CDR2 SVGAGI. CDR3 sequence: CASSSRGSTGELFF.

The chain carries TRBV2 and TRBJ1-2. This CDR3 has 13 residues. Germline CDR1 reads SNHLY; CDR2 reads FYNNEI. The CDR3 loop reads CASSDLGSYGYTF. Filled out from reference TRBV2 and TRBJ1-2, the complete variable domain reads EPEVTQTPSHQVTQMGQEVILRCVPISNHLYFYWYRQILGQKVEFLVSFYNNEISEKSEIFDDQFSVERPDGSNFTLKIRSTKLEDSAMYFCASSDLGSYGYTFGSGTRLTVV.

V is TRBV15 and J is TRBJ1-5; the D call of TRBD1 rests on TCRdb alone, since no DNA is present to check it. CDR1 is LNHNV, CDR2 YYDKDF, per germline (reference sequence). The length of the CDR3 is 16 residues. CDR3: CATRSIDRGLEQPQHF. Full variable domain (rest looked up from reference TRBV15 and TRBJ1-5): DAMVIQNPRYQVTQFGKPVTLSCSQTLNHNVMYWYQQKSSQAPKLLFHYYDKDFNNEADTPDNFQSRRPNTSFCFLDIRSPGLGDTAMYLCATRSIDRGLEQPQHFGDGTRLSIL.

This chain uses TRBV29-1 with TRBJ2-7; TCRdb gives TRBD1 as the D gene, but with no DNA this cannot be confirmed. The CDR3 loop spans 14 amino acids. Per germline, CDR1 SQVTM and CDR2 ANQGSEA. The CDR3 reads CSVVGGPLSYEQYF.

V gene TRBV5-4 combines with J gene TRBJ2-1; TCRdb picks TRBD1, but there is no DNA to check that call. Germline-derived CDR1 and CDR2 are SGHNT and YYREEE (reference sequence). CDR3 length: 15 amino acids. The CDR3: CASGSWGASYNEQFF.

This chain connects TRBV7-2 to TRBJ1-4. The CDR3 contains 12 residues. Germline-derived CDR1 and CDR2 are SGHTA and FQGNSA. The CDR3 loop is CASSLPNEKLFF.

The chain links TRBV6-5 to TRBJ2-1; TCRdb picks TRBD2, but there is no DNA to check that call. The CDR3 has 16 amino acids. Germline assignment: CDR1 MNHEY and CDR2 SVGAGI. The CDR3 loop is CASSSSGAKLNNEQFF.

The V call is TRBV20-1, the J call TRBJ2-2; lacking DNA, the TRBD1 call made by TCRdb goes unchecked. This CDR3 has 15 residues. Germline V CDR1 and CDR2: DFQATT, SNEGSKA (reference sequence). The chain's CDR3 is CSARPPGTNTGELFF.

The chain uses TRBV9 and TRBJ1-5. The CDR3 loop spans 13 amino acids. Germline lookup yields CDR1 SGDLS and CDR2 YYNGEE. The CDR3 reads CASRPRANQPQHF.

The chain recombines TRBV29-1 with TRBJ2-5; TCRdb's assignment of TRBD2 cannot be checked, as there is no DNA. The CDR3 loop spans 19 amino acids. CDR1 and CDR2 (germline): SQVTM, ANQGSEA. CDR3 amino acids: CSVEDSRKGGTSGRETQYF.

J is TRBJ2-2 and V is TRBV6-1. This CDR3 spans 14 amino acids. Germline CDR1 reads MNHNS; CDR2 reads SASEGT. CDR3 loop: CASRIAGETGELFF.